The sequence of this T cell receptor beta chain was determined in a study of PD-1 blockade in classical Hodgkin lymphoma. Findings and caveats of the study: CD4+ but not CD8+ TCR diversity rose significantly by C4D1.

Turning to this clone: Its cognate antigen is unknown.

Sequencing was performed with immunoSEQ multiplex PCR; in TCRdb, only in-frame clones are kept and a portion is missing. The sample carries about 64,000 clones, roughly nine tenths recorded once. Time point in this sample: cycle 4 day 1 (C4D1), after 6 weeks of nivolumab. Every patient had relapsed following autologous stem cell transplantation, and cohorts differed in brentuximab vedotin exposure. Trimming took off 0 bases at V and 0 bases at J, with 16 bases between the two ends. The germline V gene encodes CDR1 LNHNV and CDR2 YYDKDF (reference sequence). There are 18 residues in the CDR3. The sequencing used peripheral blood mononuclear cells (PBMCs), collected before the fourth cycle of nivolumab. The clonotype comes from a human donor with classical Hodgkin lymphoma. This sequence joins TRBV15 and TRBJ2-3; no reliable D call. CDR3 in DNA: TGTGCCACCAGCAGAGACCAGCTCCTAGGATATAGCACAGATACGCAGTATTTT. Translation: CATSRDQLLGYSTDTQYF.